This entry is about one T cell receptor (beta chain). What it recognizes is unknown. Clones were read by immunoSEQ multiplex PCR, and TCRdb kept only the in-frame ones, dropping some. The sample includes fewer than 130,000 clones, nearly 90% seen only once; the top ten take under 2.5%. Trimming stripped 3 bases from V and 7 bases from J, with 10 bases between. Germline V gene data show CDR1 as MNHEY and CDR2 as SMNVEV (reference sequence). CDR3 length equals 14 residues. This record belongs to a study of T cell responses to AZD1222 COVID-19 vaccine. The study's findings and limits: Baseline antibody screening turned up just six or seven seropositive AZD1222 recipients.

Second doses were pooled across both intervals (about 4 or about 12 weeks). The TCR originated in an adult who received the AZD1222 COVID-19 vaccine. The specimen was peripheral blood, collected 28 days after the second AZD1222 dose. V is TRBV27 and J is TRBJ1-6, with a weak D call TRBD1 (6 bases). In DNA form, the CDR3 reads TGTGCCAGCAGTTTCGACGGGACAAATTCACCCCTCCACTTT. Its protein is CASSFDGTNSPLHF.